This T cell receptor (beta chain) was identified in a study of shared clonotypes between healthy human individuals. As for the study in general: CD4 naive and memory got three plates each, CD8 naive two, CD8 memory one. Study observations and caveats: Naive CD4 clonotypes were shared across a handful of donors at roughly 5.3%.

The table came from immunoSEQ multiplex PCR; TCRdb's copy has only in-frame clones and leaves some out. This table has approximately 1,500,000 clones, about 98% appearing once. On this clone: The antigen remains unidentified.

Division of CD4+ cells produced a CD45RA+ naive subset and a CD45RA-negative memory subset. Germline lookup yields CDR1 MNHNS and CDR2 SASEGT. This CDR3 is 16 amino acids long. V lost 2 bases to trimming and J lost 11 bases, with 22 bases between them. This chain links TRBV6-1 with TRBJ2-4; D gene uncertain. This receptor was obtained from a man aged 25-40 years in good health. Sequenced input: naive CD4+ T cells sorted from blood. Described subset: CD45RA+ positively selected. CDR3 region: CASSELKEVAPYFQYF. The CDR3 coding sequence is TGTGCCAGCAGTGAATTAAAAGAGGTAGCTCCATATTTTCAGTACTTC.